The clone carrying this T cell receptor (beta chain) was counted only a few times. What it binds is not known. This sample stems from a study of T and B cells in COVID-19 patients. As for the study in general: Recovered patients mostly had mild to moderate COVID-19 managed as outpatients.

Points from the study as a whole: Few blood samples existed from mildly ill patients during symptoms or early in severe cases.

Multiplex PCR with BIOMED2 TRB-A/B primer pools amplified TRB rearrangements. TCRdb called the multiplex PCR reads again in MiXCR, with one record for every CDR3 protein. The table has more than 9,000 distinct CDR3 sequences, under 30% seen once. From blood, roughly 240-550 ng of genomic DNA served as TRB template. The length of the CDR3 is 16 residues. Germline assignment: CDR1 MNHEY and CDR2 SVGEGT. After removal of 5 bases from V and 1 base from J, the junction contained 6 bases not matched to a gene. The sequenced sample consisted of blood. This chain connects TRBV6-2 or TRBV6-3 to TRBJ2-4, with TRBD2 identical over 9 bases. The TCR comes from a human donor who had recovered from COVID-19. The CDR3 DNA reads TGTGCCAGCAGTCATAGCGGGGGAGTCGCCAAAAACATTCAGTACTTC. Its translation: CASSHSGGVAKNIQYF.